The rows below give T cell receptor beta chains drawn from one sample of a study of OX40 agonist ivuxolimab in advanced cancers. TCRdb keeps only in-frame clones here, not all; method: immunoSEQ multiplex PCR. The table has roughly 80,000 clones, approximately 94% seen once. The starting material was CD4+ or CD8+ T cells sorted from blood, obtained in a trial of the OX40 agonist ivuxolimab. The receptors shown here come from an adult with an advanced solid tumor such as melanoma, head and neck, liver or kidney cancer. Each CDR3 is given with its conserved first and last residue. D genes are given only for firm matches. Only part of the rows carry a size: once, few, many, or a class if the clone is expanded.

v_gene	j_gene	abundance	d_gene	CDR3aa	CDR3nt
TRBV7-9	TRBJ2-2	once	TRBD1	CAPRGPAAGELFF	TGTGCCCCGAGGGGGCCGGCGGCCGGGGAGCTGTTTTTT
TRBV30	TRBJ1-6	NA	NA	CAWSPSGASNSPLHF	TGTGCCTGGAGCCCGAGTGGGGCGAGTAATTCACCCCTCCACTTT
TRBV19	TRBJ2-6	NA	TRBD1	CASSTYRGTGANVLTF	TGTGCCAGTAGCACGTACAGGGGTACTGGGGCCAACGTCCTGACTTTC
TRBV4-1	TRBJ2-3	NA	NA	CASSQVGTDTQYF	TGCGCCAGCAGCCAAGTGGGCACAGATACGCAGTATTTT
TRBV7-2	TRBJ2-5	NA	NA	CASSFGSGVPETQYF	TGTGCCAGCAGCTTTGGCTCGGGAGTCCCGGAGACCCAGTACTTC
TRBV27	TRBJ2-3	NA	NA	CASSWGPYTDTQYF	TGTGCCAGCAGTTGGGGACCCTACACAGATACGCAGTATTTT
TRBV5-4	TRBJ2-3	NA	NA	CASSLDSLYTDTQYF	TGTGCCAGCAGCTTGGACAGCCTATACACAGATACGCAGTATTTT
TRBV7-9	TRBJ2-7	NA	NA	CASSLGFGEFEQYF	TGTGCCAGCAGCTTAGGGTTTGGGGAGTTCGAGCAGTACTTC
TRBV7-9	TRBJ2-1	NA	NA	CASSLRYRGENNEQFF	TGTGCCAGCAGCTTACGGTACCGGGGTGAGAACAATGAGCAGTTCTTC
TRBV7-9	TRBJ1-5	NA	NA	CASSLNSGSNNQPQHF	TGTGCCAGCAGCTTAAATTCAGGAAGTAACAATCAGCCCCAGCATTTT
TRBV7-6	TRBJ2-1	NA	NA	CASSLAVGLYNEQFF	TGTGCCAGCAGCTTAGCCGTGGGGCTTTACAATGAGCAGTTCTTC
TRBV13	TRBJ1-6	NA	NA	CASSLGGGADYNSPLHF	TGTGCCAGCAGCTTAGGGGGAGGGGCGGACTATAATTCACCCCTCCACTTT
TRBV4-3	TRBJ2-3	NA	NA	CASSQASSGRDSADTQYF	TGCGCCAGCAGCCAAGCCTCCAGCGGCCGGGATTCCGCAGATACGCAGTATTTT
TRBV4-3	TRBJ2-3	once	NA	CASSQDPHAPPRADTQYF	TGCGCCAGCAGCCAAGATCCCCACGCGCCTCCTCGGGCAGATACGCAGTATTTT
TRBV5-6	TRBJ1-6	NA	NA	CASSLLRAYNSPLHF	TGTGCCAGCAGCTTGCTTAGAGCCTATAATTCACCCCTCCACTTT
TRBV27	TRBJ2-5	NA	TRBD1	CASSLGTEVWETQYF	TGTGCCAGCAGTTTAGGGACAGAGGTATGGGAGACCCAGTACTTC
TRBV7-3	TRBJ1-1	NA	TRBD1	CASSLTGSTEAFF	TGTGCCAGCAGCCTGACAGGGAGCACTGAAGCTTTCTTT
TRBV9	TRBJ2-5	NA	TRBD2	CASSPFSAGGVETQYF	TGTGCCAGCAGCCCTTTTTCAGCGGGGGGGGTGGAGACCCAGTACTTC
TRBV19	TRBJ1-1	once	NA	CASSTNTRTAMNTEAFF	TGTGCCAGTAGTACCAACACCCGGACAGCTATGAACACTGAAGCTTTCTTT
TRBV5-6	TRBJ2-7	NA	NA	CASSLGLSPYEQYF	TGTGCCAGCAGCTTGGGGCTTTCACCCTACGAGCAGTACTTC
TRBV6-1	TRBJ2-1	NA	TRBD2	CASSDGTSGYNEQFF	TGTGCCAGCAGTGACGGGACTAGCGGGTACAATGAGCAGTTCTTC
TRBV10-3	TRBJ1-5	NA	TRBD1	CAIGTGPQPQHF	TGTGCCATTGGGACAGGCCCTCAGCCCCAGCATTTT
TRBV7-9	TRBJ2-1	NA	TRBD1	CASSKTGGYFNEQFF	TGTGCCAGCAGCAAGACAGGGGGCTATTTCAATGAGCAGTTCTTC
TRBV15	TRBJ1-5	NA	TRBD1	CATSEAQTGNNQPQHF	TGTGCCACCAGCGAGGCTCAGACAGGGAACAATCAGCCCCAGCATTTT
TRBV6-1	TRBJ1-2	NA	TRBD1	CASSGQGDLYGYTF	TGTGCCAGCAGTGGACAGGGGGACCTCTATGGCTACACCTTC
TRBV4-1	TRBJ1-5	few	TRBD1	CASSLDRASNQPQHF	TGCGCCAGCAGCCTCGACAGGGCAAGCAATCAGCCCCAGCATTTT
TRBV6-6	TRBJ2-7	NA	NA	CASSYPWTGVSYEQYF	TGTGCCAGCAGTTACCCCTGGACGGGAGTCTCCTACGAGCAGTACTTC
TRBV2	TRBJ2-7	NA	TRBD1	CASQGSRTGALYEQYF	TGTGCCAGCCAAGGAAGTCGGACAGGGGCACTCTACGAGCAGTACTTC
TRBV21-1	TRBJ2-5	NA	NA	CASSIRGGEQGAQETQYF	TGTGCCAGCAGCATCCGGGGAGGGGAACAGGGGGCCCAAGAGACCCAGTACTTC
TRBV4-3	TRBJ2-5	NA	NA	CASSQDRRLHQETQYF	TGCGCCAGCAGCCAAGATCGGAGACTTCACCAAGAGACCCAGTACTTC
TRBV4-3	TRBJ2-4	few	TRBD2	CASSQGVTSGGNIQYF	TGCGCCAGCAGCCAAGGAGTGACTAGCGGTGGCAACATTCAGTACTTC
TRBV9	TRBJ2-7	NA	TRBD1	CASSDRTGWAREQYF	TGTGCCAGCAGCGACCGGACAGGTTGGGCACGGGAGCAGTACTTC
TRBV5-6	TRBJ1-1	NA	TRBD1	CASSPGPGLGTGEGAFF	TGTGCCAGCAGCCCAGGGCCCGGGCTCGGGACAGGGGAAGGAGCTTTCTTT
TRBV19	TRBJ1-6	NA	NA	CASNWAVYNSPLHF	TGTGCCAGTAACTGGGCAGTATATAATTCACCCCTCCACTTT
TRBV28	TRBJ2-1	NA	NA	CASRKTGTLYNEQFF	TGTGCCAGCCGGAAAACAGGGACCCTATACAATGAGCAGTTCTTC
TRBV28	TRBJ2-3	NA	NA	CASSLLPTDTQYF	TGTGCCAGCAGTTTATTGCCCACAGATACGCAGTATTTT
TRBV7-2	TRBJ1-2	NA	TRBD1	CASSEDRAGIYGYTF	TGTGCCAGCAGCGAGGACAGGGCGGGTATCTACGGCTACACCTTC
TRBV5-1	TRBJ1-1	NA	NA	CASSFFPDTMNTEAFF	TGCGCCAGCAGCTTTTTCCCTGACACCATGAACACTGAAGCTTTCTTT
TRBV10-3	TRBJ2-6	NA	NA	CAIEKLMAGANVLTF	TGTGCCATCGAAAAATTAATGGCTGGGGCCAACGTCCTGACTTTC
TRBV11-2	TRBJ2-1	NA	TRBD2	CASSFTSGGAREQFF	TGTGCCAGCAGCTTTACTAGCGGGGGGGCAAGGGAGCAGTTCTTC
TRBV4-1	TRBJ2-7	NA	NA	CASSQFAAGDYEQYF	TGCGCCAGCAGCCAATTCGCGGCAGGGGACTACGAGCAGTACTTC
TRBV6-5	TRBJ2-5	NA	TRBD2	CASSSPGGETQYF	TGTGCCAGCAGTTCCCCGGGGGGAGAGACCCAGTACTTC
TRBV6-5	TRBJ1-1	NA	NA	CASSYNPFGTNTEAFF	TGTGCCAGCAGTTACAATCCTTTCGGGACAAACACTGAAGCTTTCTTT
TRBV9	TRBJ1-3	NA	NA	CASSPDVGTGNTIYF	TGTGCCAGCAGCCCAGACGTGGGCACTGGAAACACCATATATTTT
TRBV7-9	TRBJ2-7	NA	TRBD1	CASSNAGTGGEQYF	TGTGCCAGTAGCAACGCCGGGACAGGGGGCGAGCAGTACTTC